These T cell receptor beta chains were read from a single sample in a study of beta chain features in type 1 diabetes. The repertoire was sequenced with immunoSEQ multiplex PCR; TCRdb's copy has only in-frame clones and lacks some. The sample has 810,000 or so clones; roughly 15% are singletons. The specimen was naive CD4+ T cells from blood. These receptors all stem from a woman aged 18 to 35 in good health. Both conserved end residues are part of each CDR3. The order of the fields is clone size, D gene, CDR3 length, J gene, V gene, CDR3 protein, CDR3 DNA. A D gene is named only where the DNA matches it firmly. Not all rows give a size; the values are once, few, many and, for expanded clones, a class.

>-|-|15|TRBJ1-1|TRBV6-5
CASSYSGGVNTEAFF
TGTGCCAGCAGTTACTCGGGTGGTGTGAACACTGAAGCTTTCTTT
>few|-|12|TRBJ1-3|TRBV14
CASSPRGNTIYF
TGTGCCAGCAGCCCGCGCGGAAACACCATATATTTT
>-|TRBD2|16|TRBJ2-1|TRBV4-3
CASSSPLAGLNNEQFF
TGCGCCAGCAGCTCGCCACTAGCGGGGTTAAACAATGAGCAGTTCTTC
>-|TRBD2|16|TRBJ2-3|TRBV5-1
CASSLAWRGGTDTQYF
TGCGCCAGCAGCTTGGCCTGGCGGGGGGGCACAGATACGCAGTATTTT
>few|-|14|TRBJ1-4|TRBV18
CASSPRQGGEKLFF
TGTGCCAGCTCCCCGAGGCAGGGAGGAGAAAAACTGTTTTTT
>few|-|14|TRBJ2-7|TRBV4-3
CASSQGQGSDEQYF
TGCGCCAGCAGCCAAGGTCAGGGGTCCGACGAGCAGTACTTC
>few|-|15|TRBJ2-5|TRBV7-6
CASSVRDAVQETQYF
TGTGCCAGCAGCGTACGGGATGCAGTCCAAGAGACCCAGTACTTC
>-|-|16|TRBJ1-1|TRBV15
CATSRDLKGMGTEAFF
TGTGCCACCAGCAGAGATCTGAAAGGGATGGGCACTGAAGCTTTCTTT
>few|TRBD2|15|TRBJ2-1|TRBV10-3
CAISDGGRARNEQFF
TGTGCCATCAGTGATGGGGGGAGGGCTCGGAATGAGCAGTTCTTC
>few|-|14|TRBJ2-1|TRBV19
CASSSRVDNNEQFF
TGTGCCAGTAGTAGCAGGGTAGACAACAATGAGCAGTTCTTC
>-|-|10|TRBJ2-7|TRBV28
CATRSYEQYF
TGTGCCACTCGGAGTTACGAGCAGTACTTC
>few|-|11|TRBJ2-7|TRBV2
CASTAAYEQYF
TGTGCCAGCACTGCCGCCTACGAGCAGTACTTC